Following are 30 T cell receptor beta chains from one sample sequenced in a study of T cell responses to AZD1222 COVID-19 vaccine. The protocol was immunoSEQ multiplex PCR, while the TCRdb copy is restricted to in-frame clones and leaves out a portion. The table includes about 120,000 clones, approximately 90% detected once. Sequenced material: peripheral blood, taken on day 0 of AZD1222 vaccination. The receptors come from an adult in good health.

This clone was picked up one time. This chain uses TRBV4-3 with TRBJ2-5, with D perhaps matching TRBD2 (5 bases). This CDR3 has 14 amino acids. The ends were cut back, 1 base at V and 5 bases at J, with 11 bases in the middle. Germline CDR1 LGHNA, CDR2 YSLEER. This chain's CDR3 is CASSQVIGEETQYF. The CDR3 bases are TGCGCCAGCAGCCAAGTTATCGGGGAGGAGACCCAGTACTTC.

V is TRBV28 and J is TRBJ1-1, with 9 bases aligning to TRBD1. CDR1 is MDHEN and CDR2 is SYDVKM in the germline V gene. The CDR3 length is 14 residues. Losses at the gene ends were 7 bases for V and 5 bases for J; bases not matched to a gene: 8. This CDR3 is CASKPGQGRTEAFF. The CDR3 nucleotides are TGTGCCAGCAAACCGGGACAGGGAAGGACTGAAGCTTTCTTT.

V is TRBV7-9 and J is TRBJ1-1; no reliable D call. Trimming removed 1 base at V and 10 bases at J, with 16 bases between. Germline V gene lookup returns CDR1 SEHNR and CDR2 FQNEAQ (reference sequence). The CDR3 covers 14 residues. CDR3 protein: CASSLGGSERRAFF. CDR3 nucleotide sequence: TGTGCCAGCAGCTTAGGTGGGTCGGAGCGGAGAGCTTTCTTT.

The gene calls are TRBV6-2 or TRBV6-3 and TRBJ1-5; unclear D gene. The CDR3 covers 15 residues. Between the trimmed V and J ends, which lost 0 bases and 0 bases, there was a span of 6 bases. Germline loops: CDR1 MNHEY, CDR2 SVGEGT. In nucleotides, the CDR3 is TGTGCCAGCAGTTACTCACCCTCTAGCAATCAGCCCCAGCATTTT. It encodes CASSYSPSSNQPQHF.

The CDR3 here is CASSLAPGTVQFF. In nucleotides, the CDR3 is TGTGCCAGCAGCTTAGCGCCAGGAACTGTACAGTTCTTC. This chain links TRBV11-3 with TRBJ2-1; D is unclear. V gave up 1 base and J gave up 13 bases, with 14 bases separating them. CDR3 size: 13 residues. CDR1 is SGHNT and CDR2 is YENEEA in the germline V gene.

The CDR3 DNA is TGTGCCAGCAGCGTAGTTCCAAGACTAGCGGGGGGGCCGGGTGAGCAGTTCTTC. Protein: CASSVVPRLAGGPGEQFF. The chain employs TRBV9 and TRBJ2-1; 14 bases map to TRBD2. CDR1 is SGDLS and CDR2 is YYNGEE in the germline V gene. The V segment lost 0 bases and the J segment 9 bases; nucleotides outside the gene matches: 11. This CDR3 spans 18 amino acids. Full variable domain (outside the CDR3, taken from reference TRBV9 and TRBJ2-1): DSGVTQTPKHLITATGQRVTLRCSPRSGDLSVYWYQQSLDQGLQFLIQYYNGEERAKGNILERFSAQQFPDLHSELNLSSLELGDSALYFCASSVVPRLAGGPGEQFFGPGTRLTVL.

The V and J genes are TRBV15 and TRBJ2-7; TRBD1 might be the D (5 bases). The germline CDR1 and CDR2 sequences are LNHNV and YYDKDF (reference sequence). V shed 4 bases and J shed 7 bases, with 14 bases lying between them. This CDR3 spans 13 amino acids. The CDR3 is CATSNIPGYEQYF. Here the CDR3 DNA reads TGTGCCACCAGCAACATCCCAGGGTATGAGCAGTACTTC.

The CDR3 sequence is CASSPPTGTEEKLFF. The CDR3 DNA reads as TGTGCCAGCAGCCCCCCGACAGGGACGGAAGAAAAACTGTTTTTT. The chain links TRBV7-9 to TRBJ1-4, with TRBD1 matching over 7 bases. CDR1 is SEHNR and CDR2 is FQNEAQ in the germline V gene (reference sequence). The CDR3 runs 15 residues. Trimming cost V 5 bases and J 8 bases; bases outside gene matches: 11.

The CDR3: CASSYTRDRAGNTIYF. The CDR3 DNA reads TGTGCCAGCAGTTACACCCGGGACAGGGCCGGAAACACCATATATTTT. The chain combines TRBV6-5 with TRBJ1-3, with 9 bases identical to TRBD1. After removal of 2 bases from V and 4 bases from J, the junction contained 6 bases not matched to a gene. Looked up from germline, CDR1 is MNHEY and CDR2 is SVGAGI. CDR3 size: 16 residues.

The chain has TRBV6-5 and TRBJ2-5, with a possible D match to TRBD2 (5 bases). V lost 6 bases and J lost 0, with 14 bases in between. The CDR3 consists of 15 residues. In germline, CDR1 is MNHEY, CDR2 SVGAGI. CDR3 in amino acids: CASRRAENYQETQYF. Here the CDR3 DNA reads TGTGCCAGCAGGCGGGCGGAAAACTACCAAGAGACCCAGTACTTC.

The rearrangement links TRBV6-5 to TRBJ1-2; 9 bases map to TRBD1. With 7 bases clipped from V and 4 bases from J, the junction kept 4 bases outside the gene matches. From germline, CDR1 is MNHEY and CDR2 SVGAGI. This CDR3 has 13 amino acids. The CDR3 is CASTPTGGYGYTF. Here the CDR3 DNA reads TGTGCCAGCACCCCGACAGGGGGCTATGGCTACACCTTC.

This clone came up once. CDR3 protein: CASSEEGAGANVLTF. The CDR3 nucleotides read TGTGCCAGCAGTGAAGAAGGGGCTGGGGCCAACGTCCTGACTTTC. The J gene is TRBJ2-6, the V gene TRBV6-1, with a possible D match to TRBD1 (5 bases). Trimming left V 1 base short and J 2 bases short, with 6 bases between. The germline gives CDR1 MNHNS, CDR2 SASEGT. This CDR3 region has 15 residues.

The chain links TRBV7-2 to TRBJ1-6, with D unresolved. Germline CDR1 is SGHTA and CDR2 is FQGNSA. The V and J ends lost 1 base and 7 bases respectively, with 11 bases between them. This CDR3 spans 15 amino acids. The CDR3 reads CASSLGSAANSPLHF. CDR3 bases: TGTGCCAGCAGCTTAGGGTCCGCCGCGAATTCACCCCTCCACTTT. The complete variable domain, with remaining parts taken from reference TRBV7-2 and TRBJ1-6, reads GAGVSQSPSNKVTEKGKDVELRCDPISGHTALYWYRQSLGQGLEFLIYFQGNSAPDKSGLPSDRFSAERTGGSVSTLTIQRTQQEDSAVYLCASSLGSAANSPLHFGNGTRLTVT.

The chain is built from TRBV12-3 or TRBV12-4 and TRBJ2-1; D might be TRBD1 or TRBD2, each matching 5 bases. The length of the CDR3 is 12 residues. The V end was cut by 6 bases, the J end by 2 bases, with 5 bases between. CDR3 loop: CASRGPYNEQFF. As DNA, the CDR3 is TGTGCCAGCAGGGGACCCTACAATGAGCAGTTCTTC.

The chain employs TRBV3-1 (or the pseudogene TRBV3-2) and TRBJ1-2; D unresolved. Per the germline V gene, CDR1 is LGHDT and CDR2 is YNNKEL (reference sequence). This CDR3 is 13 amino acids long. Between the trimmed V and J ends, which lost 4 bases and 0 bases, there was a span of 6 bases. CDR3 protein: CASSPGANYGYTF. The CDR3 DNA follows: TGTGCCAGCAGCCCCGGGGCTAACTATGGCTACACCTTC.

CDR3 in amino acids: CASSPRDSYGYTF. The DNA of the CDR3 is TGTGCCAGCAGTCCACGGGACAGCTATGGCTACACCTTC. This sequence joins TRBV6-5 and TRBJ1-2, with 7 bases that match TRBD1. With V trimmed by 5 bases and J by 4 bases, 4 bases remained unmatched. Germline V gene sequence: CDR1 MNHEY, CDR2 SVGAGI. This CDR3 has 13 amino acids.

This clone has just a few counts. J is TRBJ2-3 and V is TRBV5-4; D not resolved. CDR1 is SGHNT, CDR2 YYREEE, per germline (reference sequence). The CDR3 is 13 amino acids. The germline V and J ends were trimmed by 6 bases and 4 bases, with 12 bases remaining between them. Written as DNA, the CDR3 is TGTGCCAGCACGGGTCTGTTCGCAGATACGCAGTATTTT. Its translation: CASTGLFADTQYF.

The V and J genes are TRBV5-6 and TRBJ2-7, with TRBD1 matching 7 bases. Looked up from germline, CDR1 is SGHDT and CDR2 is YYEEEE. This CDR3 has 13 residues. With 4 bases clipped from V and 4 bases from J, the junction kept 5 bases outside the gene matches. DNA for the CDR3: TGTGCCAGCAGCACACCGACAGGGTACGAGCAGTACTTC. Amino acid sequence: CASSTPTGYEQYF.

The rearrangement links TRBV7-9 to TRBJ2-7; no definite D call. This CDR3 is built from 15 residues. With 2 bases removed from V and 0 bases from J, the gap between germline ends came to 11 bases. Germline lookup yields CDR1 SEHNR and CDR2 FQNEAQ (reference sequence). CDR3 sequence: CASSLISLSSYEQYF. The CDR3, as DNA: TGTGCCAGCAGCTTAATAAGCTTGAGCTCCTACGAGCAGTACTTC.

This rearrangement joins TRBV19 to TRBJ2-3; 8 positions match TRBD1. Looked up from germline, CDR1 is LNHDA and CDR2 is SQIVND (reference sequence). The CDR3 is 14 residues long. J was trimmed by 3 bases and V by 6 bases; bases with no gene match: 5. The CDR3 protein is CASSPQGGTDTQYF. The CDR3 DNA reads TGTGCCAGTAGCCCACAGGGGGGTACAGATACGCAGTATTTT.

The chain links TRBV9 to TRBJ2-3; D remains ambiguous. Germline V CDR1 and CDR2: SGDLS, YYNGEE. Trimming took off 4 bases at V and 3 bases at J, with 15 bases between the two ends. The CDR3 length is 15 residues. This CDR3 reads CASSPDGFPTDTQYF. The CDR3 nucleotides read TGTGCCAGCAGCCCTGATGGGTTTCCAACAGATACGCAGTATTTT. Supplemented by reference TRBV9 and TRBJ2-3, the full variable domain reads DSGVTQTPKHLITATGQRVTLRCSPRSGDLSVYWYQQSLDQGLQFLIQYYNGEERAKGNILERFSAQQFPDLHSELNLSSLELGDSALYFCASSPDGFPTDTQYFGPGTRLTVL.

This clone was observed a single time. The V call is TRBV7-2, the J call TRBJ1-1, with a weak D call TRBD1 (5 bases). The V gene lost 6 bases and the J gene lost 11 bases, with 16 bases spanning the gap. The CDR3 has 12 amino acids. CDR1 and CDR2 from the germline V gene are SGHTA and FQGNSA. CDR3 nucleotides: TGTGCCAGCAGTCCAGACAGAATGATTGCTTTCTTT. Protein: CASSPDRMIAFF.

This rearrangement joins TRBV9 to TRBJ1-3; no clear D gene. Germline values: CDR1 SGDLS, CDR2 YYNGEE. This CDR3 region has 16 residues. V gave up 2 bases and J gave up 0 bases, with 12 bases separating them. The CDR3 DNA follows: TGTGCCAGCAGCGTTGGTAGGGTAACCTCTGGAAACACCATATATTTT. This codes for CASSVGRVTSGNTIYF.

The rearrangement uses TRBV28 and TRBJ1-2, with 7 bases that match TRBD1. This CDR3 has 13 amino acids. From germline, CDR1 is MDHEN and CDR2 SYDVKM. The trim removed 7 bases at V and 3 bases at J, leaving 5 bases unmatched. The CDR3 spells CASNRQGDYGYTF. The DNA of the CDR3 is TGTGCCAGCAACCGACAGGGTGACTATGGCTACACCTTC.

The rearrangement links TRBV13 to TRBJ2-3; D gene unclear. Germline values: CDR1 PRHDT, CDR2 FYEKMQ (reference sequence). This CDR3 spans 12 amino acids. Trimming removed 4 bases from V and 0 bases from J, with 2 bases in between. The CDR3 nucleotides read TGTGCCAGCAGCTCTAGCACAGATACGCAGTATTTT. The encoded protein is CASSSSTDTQYF. The full variable domain, its missing parts supplied by reference TRBV13 and TRBJ2-3, is AAGVIQSPRHLIKEKRETATLKCYPIPRHDTVYWYQQGPGQDPQFLISFYEKMQSDKGSIPDRFSAQQFSDYHSELNMSSLELGDSALYFCASSSSTDTQYFGPGTRLTVL.

This clone was counted once. The V gene is TRBV7-9, the J gene TRBJ1-6; TRBD1 aligns across 7 bases. The CDR3 extends over 16 amino acids. From germline, CDR1 is SEHNR and CDR2 FQNEAQ (reference sequence). V shed 4 bases, J shed 3 bases, and the junction held 6 bases outside the gene matches. The CDR3 sequence: CASSSSDRNYNSPLHF. CDR3 in DNA: TGTGCCAGCAGCTCCTCGGACAGGAACTATAATTCACCCCTCCACTTT. Combining the CDR3 with reference TRBV7-9 and TRBJ1-6 gives the whole variable domain DTGVSQNPRHKITKRGQNVTFRCDPISEHNRLYWYRQTLGQGPEFLTYFQNEAQLEKSRLLSDRFSAERPKGSFSTLEIQRTEQGDSAMYLCASSSSDRNYNSPLHFGNGTRLTVT.

The chain is built from TRBV5-1 and TRBJ2-2; perhaps TRBD2 as D (5 bases). Germline CDR1 reads SGHRS; CDR2 reads YFSETQ. Trimming cost V 2 bases and J 0 bases, with 8 bases left between them. The CDR3 spans 15 residues. CDR3 amino acids: CASSFNGANTGELFF. The CDR3 DNA is TGCGCCAGCAGCTTTAACGGGGCGAACACCGGGGAGCTGTTTTTT.

The J gene is TRBJ2-3, the V gene TRBV7-6; 7 bases align to TRBD2. V dropped 7 bases and J dropped 3; count of bases not matched to a gene: 10. The V gene's germline CDR1 is SGHVS and CDR2 FNYEAQ. The CDR3 contains 15 residues. CDR3 in DNA: TGTGCCAGCAACTCAGGCGGGGGTTCAACAGATACGCAGTATTTT. Encoded protein: CASNSGGGSTDTQYF. The full variable domain, completed using reference TRBV7-6 and TRBJ2-3, is GAGVSQSPRYKVTKRGQDVALRCDPISGHVSLYWYRQALGQGPEFLTYFNYEAQQDKSGLPNDRFSAERPEGSISTLTIQRTEQRDSAMYRCASNSGGGSTDTQYFGPGTRLTVL.

The chain uses TRBV7-2 and TRBJ1-1, with D perhaps matching TRBD1 (5 bases). V lost 5 bases to trimming and J lost 4 bases, with 11 bases between them. The CDR3 totals 13 residues. Germline V gives CDR1 SGHTA, CDR2 FQGNSA. CDR3 in amino acids: CASSRGYGTEAFF. CDR3 nucleotide sequence: TGTGCCAGCAGCCGGGGGTATGGCACTGAAGCTTTCTTT.

The chain employs TRBV12-3 or TRBV12-4 and TRBJ2-5; tentative D call: TRBD2 (5 bases). V lost 1 base, J lost 2 bases, and 5 bases lay in between. CDR3 length: 13 amino acids. In DNA form, the CDR3 reads TGTGCCAGCAGTTTAGGGGAGCAAGAGACCCAGTACTTC. This encodes CASSLGEQETQYF.